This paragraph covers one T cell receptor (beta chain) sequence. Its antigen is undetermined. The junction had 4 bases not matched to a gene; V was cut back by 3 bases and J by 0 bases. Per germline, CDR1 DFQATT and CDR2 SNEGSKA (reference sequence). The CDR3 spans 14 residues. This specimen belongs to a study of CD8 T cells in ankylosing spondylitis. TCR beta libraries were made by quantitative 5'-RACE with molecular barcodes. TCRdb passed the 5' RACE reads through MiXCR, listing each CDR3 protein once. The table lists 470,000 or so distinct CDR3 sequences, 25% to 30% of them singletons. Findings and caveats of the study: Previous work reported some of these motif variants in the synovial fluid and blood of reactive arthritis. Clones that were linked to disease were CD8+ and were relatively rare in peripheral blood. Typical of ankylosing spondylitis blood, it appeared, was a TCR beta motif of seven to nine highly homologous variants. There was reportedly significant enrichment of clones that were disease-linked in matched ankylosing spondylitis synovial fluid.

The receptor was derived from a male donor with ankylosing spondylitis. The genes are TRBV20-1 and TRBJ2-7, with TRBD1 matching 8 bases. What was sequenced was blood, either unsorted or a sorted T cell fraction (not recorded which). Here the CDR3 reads CSASRGPGSYEQYV. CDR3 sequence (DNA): TGCAGTGCTAGCAGGGGGCCGGGCTCCTACGAGCAGTACGTC.